The TCR beta chain under discussion was sequenced for a study of cytotoxic CD8 clonotypes in ibrutinib-treated CLL. Study information: Within the patient group, around 11 were relapsed/refractory and some 14 treatment-naive, and approximately 17 were IGHV unmutated.

The authors obtained roughly 2 micrograms of genomic DNA from cryopreserved PBMCs for TCR beta libraries. General observations from the study: Public clonotypes were seen rarely and were contracted or stable on treatment. Clonality went higher at ibrutinib response and then dropped back toward baseline at progression.

Generated by immunoSEQ multiplex PCR, the TCRdb table keeps only in-frame clones and is missing some. Found here are around 97,000 clones, around 73% of them singletons; the top ten hold 25% to 40%. In regard to this clone: The antigen is not known.

The TCR comes from a human donor with chronic lymphocytic leukemia. The sample was PBMCs, taken after 12 months of ibrutinib treatment.

CDR3 in DNA: TGTGCCATCAGTGCAGGGAATAGCAATCAGCCCCAGCATTTT. Translation gives CAISAGNSNQPQHF. V usage is TRBV10-3 and J usage is TRBJ1-5; the D gene is possibly TRBD1 (5 bases). V was clipped by 4 bases and J by 0 bases, with 7 bases between them. The CDR3 is 14 residues long. The V gene's germline CDR1 is ENHRY and CDR2 SYGVKD.